This T cell receptor (beta chain) was documented in a study of T cell responses to AZD1222 COVID-19 vaccine. Details on this clone: The antigen is not known.

General study results and limits: Spike-specific TCR breadth and depth grew following two AZD1222 doses. Clonal diversity was possibly underestimated, and white British individuals and females predominated among donors. Unmutated variant regions reportedly attract nearly half of all spike-specific TCRs. The study identified only a handful of AZD1222 recipients as seropositive at baseline.

Germline assignment: CDR1 MDHEN and CDR2 SYDVKM. The V and J ends lost 3 bases and 4 bases respectively, with 6 bases between them. There are 12 residues in the CDR3. Assay: immunoSEQ multiplex PCR; the TCRdb copy retains only in-frame clones and omits some. The sample holds roughly 30,000 clones, 70% to 80% seen once. The sequence derives from an adult who received the AZD1222 COVID-19 vaccine. The chain combines TRBV28 with TRBJ1-2; D call uncertain. Specimen: peripheral blood, collected 28 days after the second AZD1222 dose. In DNA, the CDR3 is TGTGCCAGCAGTTTCCTAAGCTATGGCTACACCTTC. It codes for CASSFLSYGYTF.